This TCR beta chain was sequenced for a study of blood T cells in healthy people across ages. The second PCR ran 7 to 11 cycles with a sample-barcoded 5' primer and J-beta primers. TCRdb re-derived calls from the 5' RACE reads in MiXCR, one entry per CDR3 protein. In the table there are about 780,000 distinct CDR3 sequences, around 45% of which are singletons. The authors extracted at least 5.5 micrograms of total RNA per sample. Sequences were obtained from blood. This sequence was found in an elderly man in good health.

The CDR3 spells CASSAATRNTGELFF. The CDR3 DNA sequence: TGTGCCAGCAGCGCTGCGACTAGGAACACCGGGGAGCTGTTTTTT. The chain couples TRBV9 to TRBJ2-2; D perhaps matches TRBD2 (6 bases). There are 15 residues in the CDR3. Trimming cost V 3 bases and J 1 base, with 10 bases left between them. Germline loops: CDR1 SGDLS, CDR2 YYNGEE.